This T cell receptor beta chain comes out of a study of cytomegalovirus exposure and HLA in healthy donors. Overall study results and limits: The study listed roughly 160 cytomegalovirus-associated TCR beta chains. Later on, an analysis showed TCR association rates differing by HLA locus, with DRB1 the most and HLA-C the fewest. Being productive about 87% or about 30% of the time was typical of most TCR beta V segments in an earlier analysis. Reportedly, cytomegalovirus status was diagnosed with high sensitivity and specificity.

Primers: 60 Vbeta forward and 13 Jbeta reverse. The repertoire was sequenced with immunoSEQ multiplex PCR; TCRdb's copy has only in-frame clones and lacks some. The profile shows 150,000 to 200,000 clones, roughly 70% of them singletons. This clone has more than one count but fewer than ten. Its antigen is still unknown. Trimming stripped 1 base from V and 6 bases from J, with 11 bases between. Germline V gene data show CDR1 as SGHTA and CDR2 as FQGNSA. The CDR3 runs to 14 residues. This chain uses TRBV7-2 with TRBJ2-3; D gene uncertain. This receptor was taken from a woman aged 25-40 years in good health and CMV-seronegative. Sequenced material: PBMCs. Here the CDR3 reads CASSLDFLVDTQYF. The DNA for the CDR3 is TGTGCCAGCAGCTTAGACTTCCTAGTCGATACGCAGTATTTT.